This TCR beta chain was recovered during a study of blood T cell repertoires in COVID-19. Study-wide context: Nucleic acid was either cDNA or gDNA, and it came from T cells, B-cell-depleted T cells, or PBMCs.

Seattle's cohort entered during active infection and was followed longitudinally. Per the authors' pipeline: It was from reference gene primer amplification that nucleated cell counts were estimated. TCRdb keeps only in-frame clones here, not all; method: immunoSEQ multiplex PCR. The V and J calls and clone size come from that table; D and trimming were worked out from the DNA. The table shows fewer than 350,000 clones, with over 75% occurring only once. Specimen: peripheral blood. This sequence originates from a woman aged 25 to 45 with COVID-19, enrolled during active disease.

The DNA of the CDR3 is TGTGCCAGCAGTCTGGGACAGGGGGAGAATCAGCCCCAGCATTTT. Residues: CASSLGQGENQPQHF. The rearrangement uses TRBV28 and TRBJ1-5, with 11 bases matching TRBD1. With V trimmed by 5 bases and J by 4 bases, 4 bases remained unmatched. Germline values: CDR1 MDHEN, CDR2 SYDVKM. The CDR3 covers 15 residues.